This T cell receptor beta chain was sequenced for a study of blood T cell repertoires in COVID-19. Enrollees, about 18 to 90 years old, lived in about two dozen US areas. What the recovered Cohort 3 donors had was two negative PCRs, clearance, or symptom resolution. The repertoire was sequenced with immunoSEQ multiplex PCR; TCRdb's copy has only in-frame clones and lacks some. The sample shows 310,000 or so clones, over 80% of them seen only once. V lost 4 bases and J lost 4; bases outside the gene matches: 6. CDR3 length equals 14 residues. Germline CDR1 and CDR2: LGHNA and YNFKEQ. The TCR was taken from a woman between 18 and 29 years old who had recovered from COVID-19. Material for sequencing was PBMCs or T cells enriched from blood (not recorded which). V gene TRBV4-2 combines with J gene TRBJ1-2, with TRBD1 matching 7 bases. In DNA form, the CDR3 reads TGTGCCAGCAGCCTCGACAGGGTTCGCTATGGCTACACCTTC. It translates to CASSLDRVRYGYTF.